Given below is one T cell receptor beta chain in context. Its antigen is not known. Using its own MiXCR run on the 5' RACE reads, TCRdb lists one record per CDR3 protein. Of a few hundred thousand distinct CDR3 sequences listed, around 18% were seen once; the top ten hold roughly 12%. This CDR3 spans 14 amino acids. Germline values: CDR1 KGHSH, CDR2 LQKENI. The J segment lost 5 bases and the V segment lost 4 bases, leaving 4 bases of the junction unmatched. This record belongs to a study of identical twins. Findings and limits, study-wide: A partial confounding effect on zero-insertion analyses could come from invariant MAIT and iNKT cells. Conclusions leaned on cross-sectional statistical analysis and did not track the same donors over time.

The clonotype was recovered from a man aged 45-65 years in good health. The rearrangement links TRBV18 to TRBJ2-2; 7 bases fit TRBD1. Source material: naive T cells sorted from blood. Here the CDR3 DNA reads TGTGCCAGCTCACAAACAGGGGCAACCGGGGAGCTGTTTTTT. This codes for CASSQTGATGELFF.